These 29 T cell receptor beta chains were all obtained from the same sample, sequenced in a study of blood T cell repertoires in COVID-19 (dated by TCRdb to between 2020 and 2021). The library was built by means of the immunoSEQ multiplex PCR assay. The source is immuneACCESS, and TCRdb retained only in-frame sequences with V and J called. Part of the clones is not carried over; for the studies checked, unresolved V genes explain less than half of this, and the remainder is unexplained. The sample contains 250,000 to 300,000 clones, roughly 90% of them found a single time. Roughly 1.8% of the sample is taken by the ten largest. The sequenced sample consisted of PBMCs or T cells enriched from blood (not recorded which). These receptors were obtained from a woman aged 55-70 years who had recovered from COVID-19.

This chain connects TRBV24-1 to TRBJ2-7, with 10 nucleotides matching TRBD1. CDR3 length: 12 residues. With 12 bases clipped from V and 6 bases from J, the junction kept 7 bases outside the gene matches. Per the germline V gene, CDR1 is KGHDR and CDR2 is SFDVKD. CDR3 nucleotides: TGTGCCGCAGGGACAGGGGCGTTCGAGCAGTACTTC. Translating it yields CAAGTGAFEQYF.

The chain is built from TRBV5-8 and TRBJ2-3, with 12 bases identical to TRBD2. The V segment lost 3 bases and the J segment 2 bases; nucleotides outside the gene matches: 4. This CDR3 is 16 amino acids long. Germline V gene data show CDR1 as SGHTS and CDR2 as YDEGEE. DNA for the CDR3: TGTGCCAGCAGCTCCGGACTAGCGGGATCCACAGATACGCAGTATTTT. This gives the protein CASSSGLAGSTDTQYF. Filled out from reference TRBV5-8 and TRBJ2-3, the complete variable domain reads EAGVTQSPTHLIKTRGQQATLRCSPISGHTSVYWYQQALGLGLQFLLWYDEGEERNRGNFPPRFSGRQFPNYSSELNVNALELEDSALYLCASSSGLAGSTDTQYFGPGTRLTVL.

The genes are TRBV12-5 and TRBJ1-5; 7 nucleotides line up with TRBD1. This CDR3 is built from 17 residues. Germline loops: CDR1 LGHNT, CDR2 FRNRAP. V lost 2 bases and J lost 0; bases outside the gene matches: 7. The CDR3 loop is CASGLYAGGNSNQPQHF. The CDR3 coding sequence is TGTGCTAGTGGTTTGTATGCAGGGGGGAATAGCAATCAGCCCCAGCATTTT.

The chain links TRBV6-5 to TRBJ1-2; D uncertain. Germline V gene lookup returns CDR1 MNHEY and CDR2 SVGAGI. The V gene lost 6 bases and the J gene lost 7 bases, with 12 bases spanning the gap. The CDR3 runs 12 residues. CDR3: CASSPGVLGYTF. The DNA for the CDR3 is TGTGCCAGCAGCCCCGGGGTCCTTGGCTACACCTTC.

The rearrangement uses TRBV27 and TRBJ1-5; maybe TRBD1 (5 bases). This CDR3 spans 13 amino acids. Germline assignment: CDR1 MNHEY and CDR2 SMNVEV (reference sequence). V was shortened by 6 bases and J by 7 bases, with 13 bases between the two germline ends. Here the CDR3 reads CASRLQGGQPQHF. The DNA for the CDR3 is TGTGCCAGCAGGCTCCAGGGAGGCCAGCCCCAGCATTTT.

CDR3 protein: CASSSESSYNEQFF. Here the CDR3 DNA reads TGTGCCAGCAGCTCCGAGAGCTCCTACAATGAGCAGTTCTTC. The chain is built from TRBV11-3 and TRBJ2-1, with no clear D. This CDR3 is built from 14 residues. Germline V gives CDR1 SGHNT, CDR2 YENEEA. The germline V and J ends were trimmed by 4 bases and 0 bases, with 7 bases remaining between them.

This sequence joins TRBV4-2 and TRBJ2-1, with 7 bases matching TRBD2. The CDR3 is 16 residues long. CDR1 is LGHNA and CDR2 is YNFKEQ in the germline V gene. The trim removed 1 base at V and 4 bases at J, leaving 7 bases unmatched. This CDR3 is CASSQGALAAYNEQFF. The DNA for the CDR3 is TGTGCCAGCAGCCAAGGCGCGCTAGCGGCTTACAATGAGCAGTTCTTC.

The genes are TRBV11-3 and TRBJ2-3; D possibly corresponds to TRBD2 (6 bases). The CDR3 sequence is 15 residues long. The V gene lost 2 bases and the J gene lost 3 bases, with 12 bases spanning the gap. Germline CDR1 is SGHNT and CDR2 is YENEEA. In nucleotides, the CDR3 is TGTGCCAGCAGCTTATCCGGGAGAAGGACAGATACGCAGTATTTT. It yields the protein CASSLSGRRTDTQYF.

This chain connects TRBV5-4 to TRBJ2-5; a weak D match, TRBD2 (5 bases). The CDR3 spans 13 residues. V was clipped by 0 bases and J by 5 bases, with 8 bases between them. Germline V CDR1 and CDR2: SGHNT, YYREEE (reference sequence). The CDR3 protein is CASSLARGETQYF. CDR3 in DNA: TGTGCCAGCAGCTTGGCCCGAGGGGAGACCCAGTACTTC.

This chain joins TRBV7-2 and TRBJ1-2; D gene unclear. Germline V gene lookup returns CDR1 SGHTA and CDR2 FQGNSA. The CDR3 extends over 10 amino acids. Trimming removed 5 bases from V and 5 bases from J, with 3 bases in between. The CDR3 reads CASSLYGYTF. CDR3 DNA sequence: TGTGCCAGCAGCCTTTATGGCTACACCTTC.

CDR3: CASSLQFSSYNEQFF. The CDR3 DNA reads TGTGCCAGCAGCTTACAATTTAGCTCCTACAATGAGCAGTTCTTC. The chain recombines TRBV7-2 with TRBJ2-1; D is ambiguous. The germline V gene has CDR1 SGHTA and CDR2 FQGNSA. The CDR3 is 15 amino acids. The V and J ends lost 2 bases and 0 bases respectively, with 8 bases between them.

The chain couples TRBV5-1 to TRBJ1-2; D is ambiguous. Trimming left V 0 bases short and J 8 bases short, with 8 bases between. Germline CDR1 reads SGHRS; CDR2 reads YFSETQ. The CDR3 is 12 residues long. In DNA, the CDR3 is TGCGCCAGCAGCTTGGAAGGACTCGGCTACACCTTC. Its translation: CASSLEGLGYTF.

J is TRBJ1-2 and V is TRBV3-1 (or the pseudogene TRBV3-2), with TRBD1 identical over 8 bases. Germline V lookup: CDR1 LGHDT, CDR2 YNNKEL (reference sequence). CDR3 length: 15 residues. V trimming: 4 bases; J trimming: 1 base; junction bases outside the gene matches: 5. DNA of the CDR3: TGTGCCAGCAGCCTAGGACAGGGCTTTAACTATGGCTACACCTTC. Translating it yields CASSLGQGFNYGYTF.

The rearrangement uses TRBV28 and TRBJ2-5; possible D gene TRBD1, 6 bases. CDR3 size: 14 residues. The V end was cut by 6 bases, the J end by 0 bases, with 11 bases between. CDR1 MDHEN and CDR2 SYDVKM come from the germline V gene. The CDR3 sequence: CASSLDRYQETQYF. CDR3 nucleotide sequence: TGTGCCAGCAGCTTAGACAGGTACCAAGAGACCCAGTACTTC. The variable domain in full, with the rest retrieved from reference TRBV28 and TRBJ2-5, is DVKVTQSSRYLVKRTGEKVFLECVQDMDHENMFWYRQDPGLGLRLIYFSYDVKMKEKGDIPEGYSVSREKKERFSLILESASTNQTSMYLCASSLDRYQETQYFGPGTRLLVL.

This chain links TRBV29-1 with TRBJ1-2; weak D call: TRBD1 (5 bases). This CDR3 has 13 amino acids. The ends were cut back, 4 bases at V and 3 bases at J, with 12 bases in the middle. Germline-derived CDR1 and CDR2 are SQVTM and ANQGSEA. CDR3 in amino acids: CSVGDSSDYGYTF. The CDR3 nucleotides are TGCAGCGTTGGCGACAGCTCAGACTATGGCTACACCTTC.

The rearrangement uses TRBV7-2 and TRBJ2-5; weak D call: TRBD2 (5 bases). Trimming stripped 1 base from V and 4 bases from J, with 13 bases between. This CDR3 has 15 amino acids. The germline V gene encodes CDR1 SGHTA and CDR2 FQGNSA. The CDR3 DNA reads TGTGCCAGCAGCTTAGGGGAGCGGACCAGAGAGACCCAGTACTTC. Encoded protein: CASSLGERTRETQYF.

The chain recombines TRBV3-1 (or the pseudogene TRBV3-2) with TRBJ1-1, with 7 bases identical to TRBD1. The CDR3 is made up of 14 amino acids. Germline V gene sequence: CDR1 LGHDT, CDR2 YNNKEL (reference sequence). V shed 3 bases and J 1 base; nucleotides not matched to a gene: 2. Here the CDR3 DNA reads TGTGCCAGCAGCCAGACAGGGTGGAACACTGAAGCTTTCTTT. It is translated as CASSQTGWNTEAFF.

This clone appeared once. The sample holds other DNA sequences that translate to the same CDR3. V and J are TRBV5-1 and TRBJ1-4; TRBD1 aligns across 12 bases. The V gene's germline CDR1 is SGHRS and CDR2 YFSETQ. The V segment lost 1 base and the J segment 8 bases; nucleotides outside the gene matches: 3. This CDR3 comprises 15 residues. The CDR3 protein is CASSLTGTGGEKLFF. The CDR3 DNA sequence: TGCGCCAGCAGCTTGACCGGGACAGGGGGCGAAAAACTGTTTTTT.

V gene TRBV5-5 combines with J gene TRBJ2-7; 8 bases align to TRBD2. V lost 4 bases, J lost 11 bases, and 8 bases stayed unmatched. The V gene's germline CDR1 is SGHKS and CDR2 YYEKEE (reference sequence). The CDR3 loop spans 12 amino acids. In DNA form, the CDR3 reads TGTGCCAGCAGCCTCTTAGCGGGGTTGGAGTACTTC. It specifies CASSLLAGLEYF.

The chain is built from TRBV18 and TRBJ1-5; 12 positions match TRBD1. Unmatched junction bases numbered 8, after V lost 3 bases and J lost 2 bases. The CDR3 covers 18 residues. CDR1 is KGHSH, CDR2 LQKENI, per germline. In nucleotides, the CDR3 is TGTGCCAGCTCACCCGGGACAGGGGGCGTAGAACGCAATCAGCCCCAGCATTTT. The encoded protein is CASSPGTGGVERNQPQHF.

Only one count was recorded for this clone. The J gene is TRBJ1-3, the V gene TRBV5-4, with TRBD1 matching over 8 bases. Germline V gene lookup returns CDR1 SGHNT and CDR2 YYREEE (reference sequence). Trimming at V came to 3 bases and at J to 4 bases, leaving 6 bases not matched to a gene. CDR3 length equals 15 residues. CDR3 in DNA: TGTGCCAGCAGCTCCCCAGGGGGCGCCGGAAACACCATATATTTT. Encoded protein: CASSSPGGAGNTIYF.

V usage is TRBV6-5 and J usage is TRBJ1-5, with D maybe TRBD1 (5 bases). V was trimmed by 5 bases and J by 4 bases, leaving 12 bases between them. The CDR3 is 14 amino acids. Germline CDR1 and CDR2: MNHEY and SVGAGI. The CDR3 coding sequence is TGTGCCAGCAGTCCCGCGGGGGGTAATCAGCCCCAGCATTTT. It codes for CASSPAGGNQPQHF.

The chain recombines TRBV7-9 with TRBJ1-2; TRBD1 might be the D (6 bases). The germline V gene has CDR1 SEHNR and CDR2 FQNEAQ (reference sequence). This CDR3 has 15 residues. Between the trimmed V and J ends, which lost 3 bases and 3 bases, there was a span of 14 bases. The CDR3 DNA reads TGTGCCAGCAGCTTTTTTAAGACAGGAGACTATGGCTACACCTTC. Translating it yields CASSFFKTGDYGYTF.

The rearrangement uses TRBV2 and TRBJ1-4, with D perhaps TRBD1 (6 bases). Germline V gives CDR1 SNHLY, CDR2 FYNNEI. The CDR3 has 14 residues. Trimming left V 5 bases short and J 7 bases short, with 14 bases between. The CDR3 DNA follows: TGTGCCAGCAGTCAAGACAGGAGTACTGAAAAACTGTTTTTT. This translates into CASSQDRSTEKLFF.

The V call is TRBV10-3, the J call TRBJ2-2; 8 bases agree with TRBD2. Germline CDR1 and CDR2: ENHRY and SYGVKD. The CDR3 covers 17 residues. V dropped 0 bases and J dropped 5; count of bases not matched to a gene: 8. The CDR3 DNA is TGTGCCATCAGTGAGTCTTCCGGGAGGGCCTCGACCGGGGAGCTGTTTTTT. Protein sequence: CAISESSGRASTGELFF.

The rearrangement joins TRBV7-2 to TRBJ2-1, with 10 bases aligning to TRBD1. The V gene's germline CDR1 is SGHTA and CDR2 FQGNSA. The CDR3 consists of 15 residues. J lost 2 bases, V lost 6 bases, and 4 bases had no gene match. The CDR3, as DNA: TGTGCCAGCAGGCCCGACAGGGGGCCCTACAATGAGCAGTTCTTC. Its protein product is CASRPDRGPYNEQFF.

This clone was detected only once. The DNA of the CDR3 is TGTGCCAGCAGCTTGGGACAGGACAATGAGCAGTTCTTC. Translating gives CASSLGQDNEQFF. V and J are TRBV5-4 and TRBJ2-1, with D perhaps TRBD1 (6 bases). Trimming pared 0 bases from V and 5 bases from J, leaving 6 bases between. The V gene's germline CDR1 is SGHNT and CDR2 YYREEE (reference sequence). The CDR3 loop spans 13 amino acids.

This clone was recorded once. The chain has TRBV5-1 and TRBJ2-5; 11 bases match TRBD2. J was trimmed by 4 bases and V by 4 bases; bases with no gene match: 12. The CDR3 loop spans 17 amino acids. CDR1 is SGHRS, CDR2 YFSETQ, per germline. Here the CDR3 DNA reads TGCGCCAGCAGCCCCCCCAGTAGCGGGGGGGCCGGAGAGACCCAGTACTTC. This translates into CASSPPSSGGAGETQYF.

The chain recombines TRBV27 with TRBJ2-3; TRBD1 agrees at 8 bases. CDR1 and CDR2 (germline): MNHEY, SMNVEV (reference sequence). The V and J ends lost 4 bases and 3 bases, in that order; junction bases with no gene match: 9. This CDR3 has 16 amino acids. The CDR3 loop is CASSSMDRAGTDTQYF. CDR3 DNA sequence: TGTGCCAGCAGTTCCATGGACAGGGCGGGTACAGATACGCAGTATTTT.